This T cell receptor beta chain was sequenced for a study of blood T cell repertoires in COVID-19. In the source study's methods: Counts of nucleated cells, estimated from reference gene primer amplification, were obtained. TCRdb's table, derived via immunoSEQ multiplex PCR, lists solely in-frame clones and lacks some. Clone size and the V and J calls come from that table; the DNA yielded D and trimming. The sample contains some 400,000 clones, roughly 86% of which appear only once. The participants were between about 18 and 90 years old and came from 20 to 30 US areas. In assigning cohorts, the study relied on participant-reported clinical history. Symptom resolution, clearance, or two negative PCRs marked the recovered donors of Cohort 3. The CDR3 extends over 16 amino acids. V lost 0 bases, J lost 2 bases, and 10 bases lay in between. CDR1 is LGHDT, CDR2 YNNKEL, per germline (reference sequence).

The source of this sequence is a woman aged 25 to 39 who had recovered from COVID-19. The source material was PBMCs or T cells enriched from blood (not recorded which). The rearrangement uses TRBV3-1 (or the pseudogene TRBV3-2) and TRBJ1-4, with D maybe TRBD1 (5 bases). In DNA form, the CDR3 reads TGTGCCAGCAGCCAAGACCACAGGATCACTAATGAAAAACTGTTTTTT. Protein product: CASSQDHRITNEKLFF.